These T cell receptor beta chains were read from a single sample in a study of T-cell memory formation after mild COVID-19. TCRdb reprocessed the 5' RACE reads with MiXCR, giving one entry per CDR3 protein. The repertoire holds about 90,000 distinct CDR3 sequences, with more than 10% as singletons. Sequenced sample: PBMCs or a T cell subset sorted from them (not recorded which). The receptors shown here come from an adult woman who had mild COVID-19 (a few samples of this study predate the infection). Cell type and time point are not known. The CDR3 runs from the conserved cysteine through the conserved F or W. A D gene is named only where the DNA matches it firmly. Expanded clones get a size class; other rows say once, few or many, or leave the size out.

>TRBJ2-1|.|few|TRBV14
TGTGCCAGCAGCCTGTGGGGAGTATGGGAGCAGTTCTTC
CASSLWGVWEQFF
>TRBJ2-5|TRBD2|.|TRBV13
TGTGCCAGCAGCCAACTAGCGGGGAGGGAGACCCAGTACTTC
CASSQLAGRETQYF
>TRBJ2-1|.|few|TRBV30
TGTGCCTGGAGTGTAGAACGGAACAATGAGCAGTTCTTC
CAWSVERNNEQFF
>TRBJ2-7|.|.|TRBV7-8
TGTGCCAGCAGGGCCGGGCTCACCTACGAGCAGTACTTC
CASRAGLTYEQYF
>TRBJ1-2|.|few|TRBV20-1
TGCAGTGCTAGAGATCCGGGAGGGGTAACATATGGCTACACCTTC
CSARDPGGVTYGYTF
>TRBJ1-1|.|.|TRBV19
TGTGCCAGTAGTATTATTTCGTTCGACTCAGGGGCTTTCTTT
CASSIISFDSGAFF
>TRBJ1-5|.|.|TRBV23-1
TGCGCCAGCAGTCAACCCGGGCCCACCAATCAGCCCCAGCATTTT
CASSQPGPTNQPQHF
>TRBJ2-7|TRBD2|few|TRBV6-2/TRBV6-3
TGTGCCAGCATCTCGGGACTAAGCTCCTACGAGCAGTACTTC
CASISGLSSYEQYF
>TRBJ2-7|TRBD1|.|TRBV11-2
TGTGCCAGCAGCTTAGGGACAGGGGGCGCTCAGTCCTACGAGCAGTACTTC
CASSLGTGGAQSYEQYF
>TRBJ2-2|.|few|TRBV6-6
TGTGCCAGCAGTTACTCACCCGTGGCAGGGGATCCGTCGAACACCGGGGAGCTGTTTTTT
CASSYSPVAGDPSNTGELFF
>TRBJ2-7|TRBD1|.|TRBV5-6
TGTGCCAGCAGCTGGGCCGGGACAGGGGGATTTCACGAGCAGTACTTC
CASSWAGTGGFHEQYF
>TRBJ2-7|TRBD2|.|TRBV7-9
TGTGCCAGCAGCTTCGGGCTAGCGGGAGGGCCCCTCTCCTACGAGCAGTACTTC
CASSFGLAGGPLSYEQYF
>TRBJ2-5|TRBD2|few|TRBV6-6
TGTGCCAGCACCCCGAGGACTAGCCCTTCCCAGTACTTC
CASTPRTSPSQYF
>TRBJ2-3|TRBD2|many|TRBV9
TGTGCCAGCAGCGTCGAGACTAGCGGGGGGATGGGTACGCAGTATTTT
CASSVETSGGMGTQYF
>TRBJ2-7|.|once|TRBV7-2
TGTGCCAGCAGCTACGGGGATGAGTCCTACGAGCAGTACTTC
CASSYGDESYEQYF
>TRBJ2-1|TRBD2|.|TRBV9
TGTGCCAGCAGCGTATCAACTAGCGGCAATGAGCAGTTCTTC
CASSVSTSGNEQFF
>TRBJ2-1|.|.|TRBV7-2
TGTGCCAGCAGCTCCCCGGAGGCCCCCCCGTTCTTC
CASSSPEAPPFF
>TRBJ2-1|.|many|TRBV4-1
TGCGCCAGCAGCCAAGATAAGGGGGTAGTCTACAATGAGCAGTTCTTC
CASSQDKGVVYNEQFF
>TRBJ2-5|.|.|TRBV12-3/TRBV12-4
TGTGCCAGCAGTTTATTTGTGCGAGAGACCCAGTACTTC
CASSLFVRETQYF
>TRBJ1-5|.|.|TRBV20-1
TGCAGTGCTAGAGATTTTTCGACCGAATCCCCGGTGCCCCAGCATTTT
CSARDFSTESPVPQHF
>TRBJ2-1|TRBD2|many|TRBV5-1
TGCGCCAGCAGCTTTACTAGCGGGGGGCCTTACAATGAGCAGTTCTTC
CASSFTSGGPYNEQFF
>TRBJ2-1|.|few|TRBV4-3
TGCGCCAGCAGCCAAGATGGAGGGGGCAGCTACAATGAGCAGTTCTTC
CASSQDGGGSYNEQFF
>TRBJ2-7|TRBD1|.|TRBV12-3/TRBV12-4
TGTGCCAGCAGTTCCACCGGACAGGGGGGAGCAGGGCAGTACTTC
CASSSTGQGGAGQYF
>TRBJ2-7|.|many|TRBV6-5
TGTGCCAGCAGTTACTCGACTGGCTACGAGCAGTACTTC
CASSYSTGYEQYF
>TRBJ2-2|.|few|TRBV30
TGTGCCTGGAATTGGGACACCGGGGAGCTGTTTTTT
CAWNWDTGELFF
>TRBJ1-1|.|few|TRBV6-5
TGTGCCAGCAGCTACGCCAGGGTTGGGACTGAAGCTTTCTTT
CASSYARVGTEAFF
>TRBJ1-5|.|.|TRBV21-1
TGTGCCAGCAGCAAGGCCTCCCGGGGCGTTAGCAATCAGCCCCAGCATTTT
CASSKASRGVSNQPQHF
>TRBJ1-6|.|few|TRBV6-5
TGTGCCAGCAGCCCCACAAGCTACCTGACTTCACCCCTCCACTTT
CASSPTSYLTSPLHF
>TRBJ1-2|.|few|TRBV4-1
TGCGCCAGCAGCCCCACGTTATCGCGGGGCGATGGCTACACCTTC
CASSPTLSRGDGYTF
>TRBJ2-1|TRBD1|once|TRBV14
TGTGCCAGCAGCCCGAGGACAGGGGGTAATGAGCAGTTCTTC
CASSPRTGGNEQFF
>TRBJ2-5|TRBD1|few|TRBV4-3
TGCGCCAGCAGCCGATACCACAGGGGCGCACAAGAGACCCAGTACTTC
CASSRYHRGAQETQYF
>TRBJ1-5|TRBD1|few|TRBV7-9
TGTGCCAGCAGCTCGGCGACAGGGTTGGGTCAGCCCCAGCATTTT
CASSSATGLGQPQHF
>TRBJ2-7|TRBD2|.|TRBV4-1
TGCGCCAGCAGCCAGGGGCTAGCGGTCGACGAGCAGTACTTC
CASSQGLAVDEQYF
>TRBJ1-1|.|few|TRBV6-6
TGTGCCAGCAGTTACTCGACGGGGGAACCTTACACTGAAGCTTTCTTT
CASSYSTGEPYTEAFF
>TRBJ2-7|TRBD2|few|TRBV4-2
TGTGCCAGCAGCCAAGACCGACCCCCGGTATTGCGGGCGGGAGGGCACAACGAGCAGTACTTC
CASSQDRPPVLRAGGHNEQYF
>TRBJ2-7|.|few|TRBV25-1
TGTGCCAGCAGTGGGATCGGTTACGAGCAGTACTTC
CASSGIGYEQYF
>TRBJ2-1|TRBD2|few|TRBV12-3/TRBV12-4
TGTGCCAGCAGCCCAGCCCCTAGCGGGAGTGTTGAGCAGTTCTTC
CASSPAPSGSVEQFF